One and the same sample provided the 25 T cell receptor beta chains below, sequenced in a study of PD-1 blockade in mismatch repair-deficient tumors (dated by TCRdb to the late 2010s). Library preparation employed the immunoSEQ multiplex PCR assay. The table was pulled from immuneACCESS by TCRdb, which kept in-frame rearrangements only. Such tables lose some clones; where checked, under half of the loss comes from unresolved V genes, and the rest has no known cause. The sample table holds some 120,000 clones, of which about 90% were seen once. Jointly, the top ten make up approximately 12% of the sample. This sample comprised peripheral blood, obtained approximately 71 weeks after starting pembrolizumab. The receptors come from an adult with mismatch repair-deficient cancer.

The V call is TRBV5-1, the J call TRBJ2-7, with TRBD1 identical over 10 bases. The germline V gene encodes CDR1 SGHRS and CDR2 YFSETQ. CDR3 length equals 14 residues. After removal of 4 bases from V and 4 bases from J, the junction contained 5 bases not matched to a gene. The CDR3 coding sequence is TGCGCCAGCAGCCGGGACAGGGGTCCTTACGAGCAGTACTTC. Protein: CASSRDRGPYEQYF.

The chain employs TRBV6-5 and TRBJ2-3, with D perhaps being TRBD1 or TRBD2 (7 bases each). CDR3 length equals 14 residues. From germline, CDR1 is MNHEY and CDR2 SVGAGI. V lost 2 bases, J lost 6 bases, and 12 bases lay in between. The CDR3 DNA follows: TGTGCCAGCAGTTACCGACAGGGAGGGGATACGCAGTATTTT. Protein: CASSYRQGGDTQYF.

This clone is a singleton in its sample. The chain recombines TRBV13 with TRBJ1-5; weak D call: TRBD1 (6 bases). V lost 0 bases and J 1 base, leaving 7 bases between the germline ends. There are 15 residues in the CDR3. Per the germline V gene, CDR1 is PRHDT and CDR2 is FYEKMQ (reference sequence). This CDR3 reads CASSLGQGSNQPQHF. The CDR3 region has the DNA TGTGCCAGCAGCTTAGGTCAGGGGAGCAATCAGCCCCAGCATTTT.

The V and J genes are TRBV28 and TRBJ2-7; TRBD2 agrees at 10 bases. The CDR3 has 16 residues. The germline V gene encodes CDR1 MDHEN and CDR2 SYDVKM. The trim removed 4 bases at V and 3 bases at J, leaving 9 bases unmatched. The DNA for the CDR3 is TGTGCCAGCAGTTCAACGGTGGCTAGCGGGAGCTACGAGCAGTACTTC. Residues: CASSSTVASGSYEQYF.

The chain's CDR3 is CASTRGTAHYNEQFF. The CDR3 bases are TGTGCCAGTACCCGCGGGACGGCTCACTACAATGAGCAGTTCTTC. The V and J genes are TRBV19 and TRBJ2-1; the D gene is possibly TRBD2 (6 bases). Trimming took 7 bases from V and 3 from J, leaving 16 bases between them. Germline V gene data show CDR1 as LNHDA and CDR2 as SQIVND (reference sequence). The CDR3 spans 15 residues.

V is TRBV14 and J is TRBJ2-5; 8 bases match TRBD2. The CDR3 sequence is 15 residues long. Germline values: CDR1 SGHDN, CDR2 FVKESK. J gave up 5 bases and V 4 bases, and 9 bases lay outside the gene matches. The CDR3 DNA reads TGTGCCAGCAGCCCCCTCGGGACTAGTTGGGAGACCCAGTACTTC. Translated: CASSPLGTSWETQYF.

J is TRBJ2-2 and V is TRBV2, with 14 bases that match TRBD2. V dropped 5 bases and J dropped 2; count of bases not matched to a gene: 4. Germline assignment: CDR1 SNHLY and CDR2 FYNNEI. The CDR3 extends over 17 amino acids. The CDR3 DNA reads TGTGCCAGCAGTTCGACTAGCGGGAGGGCCAACACCGGGGAGCTGTTTTTT. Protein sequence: CASSSTSGRANTGELFF.

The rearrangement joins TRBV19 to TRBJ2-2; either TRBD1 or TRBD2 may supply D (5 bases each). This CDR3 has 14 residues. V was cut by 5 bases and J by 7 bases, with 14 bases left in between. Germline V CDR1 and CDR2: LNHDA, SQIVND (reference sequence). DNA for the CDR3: TGTGCCAGTAGTCGCTTGGGGGACCGCGGGGAGCTGTTTTTT. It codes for CASSRLGDRGELFF.

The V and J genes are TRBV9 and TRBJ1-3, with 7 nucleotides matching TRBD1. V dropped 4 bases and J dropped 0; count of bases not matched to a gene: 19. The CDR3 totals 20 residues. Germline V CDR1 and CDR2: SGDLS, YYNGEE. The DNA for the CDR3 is TGTGCCAGCAGCCCGTATTCGGGACAGCGTACCCTTAGCTCTGGAAACACCATATATTTT. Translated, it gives CASSPYSGQRTLSSGNTIYF.

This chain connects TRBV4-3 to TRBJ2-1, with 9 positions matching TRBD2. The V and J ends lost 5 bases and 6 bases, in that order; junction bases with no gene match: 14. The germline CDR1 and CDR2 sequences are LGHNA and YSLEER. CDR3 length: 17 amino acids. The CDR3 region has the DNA TGCGCCAGCAGCTTCTTTCATCGGACTAGCGAGGGCAATGAGCAGTTCTTC. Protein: CASSFFHRTSEGNEQFF.

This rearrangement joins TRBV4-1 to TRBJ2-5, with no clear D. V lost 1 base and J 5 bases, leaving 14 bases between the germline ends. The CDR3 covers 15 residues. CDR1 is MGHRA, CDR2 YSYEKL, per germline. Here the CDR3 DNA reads TGCGCCAGCAGCCAAGTGGCCGGTCGGGTCGAGACCCAGTACTTC. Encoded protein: CASSQVAGRVETQYF.

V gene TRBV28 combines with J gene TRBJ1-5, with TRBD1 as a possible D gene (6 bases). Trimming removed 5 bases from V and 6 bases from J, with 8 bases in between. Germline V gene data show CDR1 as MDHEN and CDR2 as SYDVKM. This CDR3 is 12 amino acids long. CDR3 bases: TGTGCCAGCAGTGGAGGGGGTCAGCCCCAGCATTTT. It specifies CASSGGGQPQHF.

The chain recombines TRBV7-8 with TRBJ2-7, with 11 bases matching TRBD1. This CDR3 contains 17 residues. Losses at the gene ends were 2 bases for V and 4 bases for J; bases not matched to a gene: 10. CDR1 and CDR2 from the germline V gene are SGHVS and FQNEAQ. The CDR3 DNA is TGTGCCAGCAGCTTAAAGCTAGGGGACAGGGGGTTATACGAGCAGTACTTC. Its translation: CASSLKLGDRGLYEQYF. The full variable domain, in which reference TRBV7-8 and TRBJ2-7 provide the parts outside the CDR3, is GAGVSQSPRYKVAKRGQDVALRCDPISGHVSLFWYQQALGQGPEFLTYFQNEAQLDKSGLPSDRFFAERPEGSVSTLKIQRTQQEDSAVYLCASSLKLGDRGLYEQYFGPGTRLTVT.

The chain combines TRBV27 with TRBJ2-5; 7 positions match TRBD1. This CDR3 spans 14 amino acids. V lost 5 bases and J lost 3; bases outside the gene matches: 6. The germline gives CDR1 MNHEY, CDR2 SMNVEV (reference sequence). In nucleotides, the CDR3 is TGTGCCAGCAGTCTCTTCGGGACAGAAGAGACCCAGTACTTC. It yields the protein CASSLFGTEETQYF.

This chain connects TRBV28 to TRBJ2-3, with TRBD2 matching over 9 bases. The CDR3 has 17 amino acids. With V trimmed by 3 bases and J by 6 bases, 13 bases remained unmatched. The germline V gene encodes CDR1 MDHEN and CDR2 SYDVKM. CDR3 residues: CASSLTHPGTSWDTQYF. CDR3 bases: TGTGCCAGCAGTTTGACCCACCCTGGGACTAGCTGGGATACGCAGTATTTT.

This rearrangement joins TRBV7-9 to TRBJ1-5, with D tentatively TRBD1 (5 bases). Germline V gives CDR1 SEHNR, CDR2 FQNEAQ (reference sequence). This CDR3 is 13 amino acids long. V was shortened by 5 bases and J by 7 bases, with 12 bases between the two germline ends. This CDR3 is CASSRDGAQPQHF. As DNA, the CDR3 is TGTGCCAGCAGCCGGGATGGGGCCCAGCCCCAGCATTTT. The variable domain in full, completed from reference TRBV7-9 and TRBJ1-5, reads DTGVSQNPRHKITKRGQNVTFRCDPISEHNRLYWYRQTLGQGPEFLTYFQNEAQLEKSRLLSDRFSAERPKGSFSTLEIQRTEQGDSAMYLCASSRDGAQPQHFGDGTRLSIL.

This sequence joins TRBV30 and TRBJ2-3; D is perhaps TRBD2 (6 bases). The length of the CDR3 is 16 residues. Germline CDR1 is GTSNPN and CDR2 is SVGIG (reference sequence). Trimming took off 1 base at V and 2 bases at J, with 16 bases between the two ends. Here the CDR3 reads CAWSGWRDVPTDTQYF. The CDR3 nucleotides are TGTGCCTGGAGTGGTTGGCGGGACGTACCCACAGATACGCAGTATTTT.

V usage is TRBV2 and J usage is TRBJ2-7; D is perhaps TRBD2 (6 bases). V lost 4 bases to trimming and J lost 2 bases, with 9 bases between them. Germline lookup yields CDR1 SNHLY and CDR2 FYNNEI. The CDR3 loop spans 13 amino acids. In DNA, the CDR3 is TGTGCCAGCAGTGCGTTAGCGGCCTACGAGCAGTACTTC. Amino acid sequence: CASSALAAYEQYF.

As DNA, the CDR3 is TGTGCCAGCAGTCTACCAGGAGCCAAAGAGACCCAGTACTTC. Translating gives CASSLPGAKETQYF. The V call is TRBV28, the J call TRBJ2-5; D unclear. V was shortened by 5 bases and J by 3 bases, with 13 bases between the two germline ends. The length of the CDR3 is 14 residues. The germline V gene has CDR1 MDHEN and CDR2 SYDVKM.

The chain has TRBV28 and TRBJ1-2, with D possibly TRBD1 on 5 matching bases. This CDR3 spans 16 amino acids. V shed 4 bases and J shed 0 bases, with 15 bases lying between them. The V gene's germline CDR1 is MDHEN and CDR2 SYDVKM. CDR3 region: CASSSRDDYANYGYTF. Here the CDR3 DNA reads TGTGCCAGCAGTTCCCGGGACGACTACGCTAACTATGGCTACACCTTC.

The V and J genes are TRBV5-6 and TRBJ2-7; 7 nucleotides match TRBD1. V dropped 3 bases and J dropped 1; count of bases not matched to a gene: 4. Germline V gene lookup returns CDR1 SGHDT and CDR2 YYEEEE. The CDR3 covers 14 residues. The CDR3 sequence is CASSYGTASYEQYF. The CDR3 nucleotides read TGTGCCAGCAGCTACGGGACAGCTTCCTACGAGCAGTACTTC.

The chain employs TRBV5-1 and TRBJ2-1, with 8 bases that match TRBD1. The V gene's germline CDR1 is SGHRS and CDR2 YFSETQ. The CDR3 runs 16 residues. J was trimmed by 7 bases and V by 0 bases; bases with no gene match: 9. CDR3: CASSLVQGARGNEQFF. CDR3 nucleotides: TGCGCCAGCAGCTTGGTTCAGGGGGCCAGGGGAAATGAGCAGTTCTTC.

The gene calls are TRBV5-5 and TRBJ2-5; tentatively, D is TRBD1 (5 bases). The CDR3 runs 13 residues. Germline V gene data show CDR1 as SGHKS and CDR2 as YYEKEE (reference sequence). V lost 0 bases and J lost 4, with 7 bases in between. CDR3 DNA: TGTGCCAGCAGCTTGGCAGGGTCAGAGACCCAGTACTTC. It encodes CASSLAGSETQYF.

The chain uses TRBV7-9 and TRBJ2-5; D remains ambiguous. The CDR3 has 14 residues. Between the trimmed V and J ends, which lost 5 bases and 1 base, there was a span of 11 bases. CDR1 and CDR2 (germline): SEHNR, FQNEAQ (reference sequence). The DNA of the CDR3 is TGTGCCAGCAGCCCCAACGGGCCCCAAGAGACCCAGTACTTC. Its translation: CASSPNGPQETQYF.

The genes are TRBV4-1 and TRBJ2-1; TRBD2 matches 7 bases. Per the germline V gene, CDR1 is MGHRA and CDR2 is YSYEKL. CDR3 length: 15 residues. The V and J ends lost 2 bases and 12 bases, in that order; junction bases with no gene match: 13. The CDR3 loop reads CASSQLADYNELQFF. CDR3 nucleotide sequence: TGCGCCAGCAGCCAACTAGCGGACTACAATGAGTTGCAGTTCTTC.